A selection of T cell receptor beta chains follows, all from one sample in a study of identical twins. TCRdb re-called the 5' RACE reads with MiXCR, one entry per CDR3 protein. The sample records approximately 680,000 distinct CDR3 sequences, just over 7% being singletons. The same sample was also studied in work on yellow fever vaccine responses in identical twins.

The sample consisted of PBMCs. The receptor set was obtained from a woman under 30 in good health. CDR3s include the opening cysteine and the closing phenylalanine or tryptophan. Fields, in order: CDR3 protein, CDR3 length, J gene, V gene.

CDR3: CASSQERATSYEQYF; length: 15; J: TRBJ2-7; V: TRBV4-1
CDR3: CASSGGPSSYNEQFF; length: 15; J: TRBJ2-1; V: TRBV7-9
CDR3: CSARDGTSGLQYF; length: 13; J: TRBJ2-3; V: TRBV20-1
CDR3: CARDSTDTQYF; length: 11; J: TRBJ2-3; V: TRBV21-1
CDR3: CASSLVVVALGGDTQYF; length: 17; J: TRBJ2-3; V: TRBV7-2
CDR3: CTCCLAWGRLVVTGELFF; length: 18; J: TRBJ2-2; V: TRBV12-3/TRBV12-4
CDR3: CASSYVSGNTIYF; length: 13; J: TRBJ1-3; V: TRBV6-5
CDR3: CAISESIFGQDGYTF; length: 15; J: TRBJ1-2; V: TRBV10-3
CDR3: CASSLPETVQETQYF; length: 15; J: TRBJ2-5; V: TRBV7-6
CDR3: CASSEARLSNQPQHF; length: 15; J: TRBJ1-5; V: TRBV7-9
CDR3: CASSYSLGATDTQYF; length: 15; J: TRBJ2-3; V: TRBV7-9
CDR3: CASSSHGGPPDTQYF; length: 15; J: TRBJ2-3; V: TRBV11-2
CDR3: CSARGTSGPYNEQFF; length: 15; J: TRBJ2-1; V: TRBV20-1
CDR3: CASKGVAGDEQFF; length: 13; J: TRBJ2-1; V: TRBV2
CDR3: CATRLGSYEQYF; length: 12; J: TRBJ2-7; V: TRBV12-3/TRBV12-4
CDR3: CASQIPGGLNTEAFF; length: 15; J: TRBJ1-1; V: TRBV4-1
CDR3: CSVVFGIRSTGELFF; length: 15; J: TRBJ2-2; V: TRBV29-1
CDR3: CASSPTTSGRVSSYEQYF; length: 18; J: TRBJ2-7; V: TRBV27
CDR3: CSAIRLAGGPYEQYF; length: 15; J: TRBJ2-7; V: TRBV20-1
CDR3: CASSQAGLAGRYTQYF; length: 16; J: TRBJ2-3; V: TRBV3-1
CDR3: CASSLATGTGAISPLHF; length: 17; J: TRBJ1-6; V: TRBV7-6
CDR3: CSAGTWTDTEAFF; length: 13; J: TRBJ1-1; V: TRBV29-1
CDR3: CASSQLGLLYEQYF; length: 14; J: TRBJ2-7; V: TRBV4-1
CDR3: CASNRRDSQQMKQFF; length: 15; J: TRBJ2-1; V: TRBV5-1
CDR3: CASSPEPLAEPNEQYF; length: 16; J: TRBJ2-7; V: TRBV7-2
CDR3: CASGPLGGTEAFF; length: 13; J: TRBJ1-1; V: TRBV5-1
CDR3: CSVVGTSYSEQYF; length: 13; J: TRBJ2-7; V: TRBV29-1
CDR3: CASSLELGGMNTEAFF; length: 16; J: TRBJ1-1; V: TRBV5-1
CDR3: CATSAGDTQYF; length: 11; J: TRBJ2-3; V: TRBV24-1
CDR3: CASSYRQYNSPLHF; length: 14; J: TRBJ1-6; V: TRBV13
CDR3: CASSFSAGWGTEAFF; length: 15; J: TRBJ1-1; V: TRBV7-9
CDR3: CASSSDENQETQYF; length: 14; J: TRBJ2-5; V: TRBV12-3/TRBV12-4
CDR3: CASSPSHRGAVDGETQYF; length: 18; J: TRBJ2-5; V: TRBV7-8
CDR3: CASSNSGSADTQYF; length: 14; J: TRBJ2-3; V: TRBV3-1
CDR3: CASSLAGLAPYEQYF; length: 15; J: TRBJ2-7; V: TRBV11-2
CDR3: CASSPFRAGTNTGELFF; length: 17; J: TRBJ2-2; V: TRBV10-1
CDR3: CSARDTGLGKNIQYF; length: 15; J: TRBJ2-4; V: TRBV20-1
CDR3: CASSSRLVPETQYF; length: 14; J: TRBJ2-5; V: TRBV7-7
CDR3: CASSYRISGGYNEQFF; length: 16; J: TRBJ2-1; V: TRBV6-5
CDR3: CSAPKTGATGELFF; length: 14; J: TRBJ2-2; V: TRBV20-1
CDR3: CASSLTGFQPQHF; length: 13; J: TRBJ1-5; V: TRBV7-2
CDR3: CATSESGTGVNQPQHF; length: 16; J: TRBJ1-5; V: TRBV24-1
CDR3: CASSLLVASGYNEQFF; length: 16; J: TRBJ2-1; V: TRBV5-1
CDR3: CASSQALAGVNEQFF; length: 15; J: TRBJ2-1; V: TRBV4-1
CDR3: CASSATTGRNQPQHF; length: 15; J: TRBJ1-5; V: TRBV2
CDR3: CASSFLAGGKDEQFF; length: 15; J: TRBJ2-1; V: TRBV5-5
CDR3: CASSQDFGTSGPGEQFF; length: 17; J: TRBJ2-1; V: TRBV3-1
CDR3: CASGWAGNTEAFF; length: 13; J: TRBJ1-1; V: TRBV27
CDR3: CSARTSLSYEQYF; length: 13; J: TRBJ2-7; V: TRBV20-1
CDR3: CASSDGPTSYGYTF; length: 14; J: TRBJ1-2; V: TRBV5-5
CDR3: CATSDSTYNEQFF; length: 13; J: TRBJ2-1; V: TRBV24-1
CDR3: CASSFPGQGKGLDTEAFF; length: 18; J: TRBJ1-1; V: TRBV6-5
CDR3: CAISVGQGVVTGELFF; length: 16; J: TRBJ2-2; V: TRBV10-3
CDR3: CASSPIREAFF; length: 11; J: TRBJ1-1; V: TRBV9
CDR3: CSARDRLQGARDEQFF; length: 16; J: TRBJ2-1; V: TRBV20-1